The 29 T cell receptor beta chains in this list originate from one sample, sequenced in a study of beta chain features in type 1 diabetes. As every portion of the isolated RNA was reverse transcribed, the sequencing read expressed TCRB transcripts. The method was immunoSEQ multiplex PCR; TCRdb's version includes in-frame clones alone and lacks a portion of them. The table has fewer than 900,000 clones, around a sixth seen once. Sample: naive CD4+ T cells from blood. These receptors came from a woman aged 18-29 years in good health.

Only a few counts were recorded for this clone. The chain recombines TRBV6-5 with TRBJ1-2; D not resolved. Between the trimmed V and J ends, which lost 2 bases and 7 bases, there was a span of 8 bases. The V gene's germline CDR1 is MNHEY and CDR2 SVGAGI. This CDR3 comprises 12 residues. For the CDR3, the DNA is TGTGCCAGCAGTTACGCCCGGGGTGGCTACACCTTC. Translating gives CASSYARGGYTF.

A few counts support this clone. V and J are TRBV7-3 and TRBJ2-6, with TRBD1 matching 8 bases. Trimming took 5 bases from V and 8 from J; bases not matched to a gene: 5. This CDR3 contains 14 residues. The germline gives CDR1 SGHTA, CDR2 FQGTGA. The CDR3 spells CASSPRQGSNVLTF. DNA of the CDR3: TGTGCCAGCAGCCCAAGACAGGGGTCCAACGTCCTGACTTTC.

In its sample, this clone was seen a few times. The chain carries TRBV29-1 and TRBJ2-5, with D unclear. CDR1 and CDR2 (germline): SQVTM, ANQGSEA. The CDR3 extends over 13 amino acids. The V gene lost 4 bases and the J gene lost 4 bases, with 13 bases spanning the gap. For the CDR3, the DNA is TGCAGCGTTGTAAGAGCGCAAGGAGAGACCCAGTACTTC. Amino acid sequence: CSVVRAQGETQYF.

V and J are TRBV7-2 and TRBJ2-2; 8 bases map to TRBD2. The V gene's germline CDR1 is SGHTA and CDR2 FQGNSA. The CDR3 is 17 amino acids. V was pared by 3 bases and J by 6 bases, with 12 bases of the junction left unmatched. In nucleotides, the CDR3 is TGTGCCAGCAGCTTGCTCCCGACTAGCGCTGTCCCCGGGGAGCTGTTTTTT. Its protein is CASSLLPTSAVPGELFF.

A remark on this clone: The same CDR3 is also encoded by other DNA sequences in this sample. The chain's CDR3 is CASSFQGARETQYF. CDR3 DNA sequence: TGTGCCAGCAGTTTCCAGGGGGCGCGGGAGACCCAGTACTTC. V is TRBV28 and J is TRBJ2-5, with 8 bases lining up with TRBD1. CDR1 is MDHEN, CDR2 SYDVKM, per germline. The CDR3 has 14 residues. Losses at the gene ends were 3 bases for V and 5 bases for J; bases not matched to a gene: 5.

The chain couples TRBV5-1 to TRBJ1-1; TRBD1 agrees at 7 bases. Trimming at V came to 6 bases and at J to 1 base, leaving 3 bases not matched to a gene. Germline V gene sequence: CDR1 SGHRS, CDR2 YFSETQ. This CDR3 spans 13 amino acids. CDR3 bases: TGCGCCAGCACGGGACAGTCGAACACTGAAGCTTTCTTT. Its translation: CASTGQSNTEAFF.

The J gene is TRBJ2-5, the V gene TRBV10-1; TRBD2 aligns across 8 bases. The ends lost 0 bases at V and 2 bases at J; junction bases unmatched: 2. CDR1 WNHNN and CDR2 SYGVQD come from the germline V gene (reference sequence). The CDR3 runs to 15 residues. This CDR3 reads CASSESVAGQETQYF. CDR3 coding DNA: TGCGCCAGCAGTGAGTCTGTAGCGGGACAAGAGACCCAGTACTTC.

This clone has a handful of counts. V and J are TRBV4-2 and TRBJ1-1; the match to TRBD1 covers 8 bases. The CDR3 runs 15 residues. Looked up from germline, CDR1 is LGHNA and CDR2 is YNFKEQ. Trimming took 4 bases from V and 2 from J; bases not matched to a gene: 6. CDR3 sequence: CASSPGQGQNTEAFF. The DNA for the CDR3 is TGTGCCAGCAGCCCTGGACAGGGCCAAAACACTGAAGCTTTCTTT.

CDR3 sequence (DNA): TGTGCCAGCAGCTTAGTGACAGGGCGTCACACTGAAGCTTTCTTT. This gives the protein CASSLVTGRHTEAFF. This chain uses TRBV7-2 with TRBJ1-1, with 7 nucleotides matching TRBD1. V was pared by 1 base and J by 3 bases, with 5 bases of the junction left unmatched. This CDR3 has 15 amino acids. Germline loops: CDR1 SGHTA, CDR2 FQGNSA.

This sequence joins TRBV28 and TRBJ2-7, with 7 bases that match TRBD2. CDR3 length: 15 residues. CDR1 MDHEN and CDR2 SYDVKM come from the germline V gene. V gave up 6 bases and J gave up 2 bases; unmatched junction bases: 10. The CDR3, as DNA: TGTGCCAGCAGGACCGGGACTATTGGCGCCTACGAGCAGTACTTC. Translation: CASRTGTIGAYEQYF.

This chain links TRBV5-1 with TRBJ2-6; D not certain. Germline-derived CDR1 and CDR2 are SGHRS and YFSETQ. The length of the CDR3 is 15 residues. V lost 0 bases to trimming and J lost 0 bases, with 4 bases between them. DNA of the CDR3: TGCGCCAGCAGCTTGGAGACCTCTGGGGCCAACGTCCTGACTTTC. Its protein is CASSLETSGANVLTF.

In this sample, this clone turned up a few times. The sample has other DNA sequences that encode this CDR3 too. The chain recombines TRBV7-9 with TRBJ2-5; TRBD2 aligns across 10 bases. V lost 5 bases and J lost 2; bases outside the gene matches: 2. This CDR3 is built from 14 residues. CDR1 and CDR2 from the germline V gene are SEHNR and FQNEAQ (reference sequence). CDR3 amino acids: CASSQGLAQETQYF. The CDR3 DNA reads TGTGCCAGCAGCCAGGGACTAGCGCAAGAGACCCAGTACTTC.

The chain recombines TRBV7-8 with TRBJ2-7; tentatively, D is TRBD2 (6 bases). The CDR3 runs 12 residues. Per germline, CDR1 SGHVS and CDR2 FQNEAQ. Trimming stripped 7 bases from V and 1 base from J, with 8 bases between. The CDR3 coding sequence is TGTGCCAGCACCGGGGGTTCCTACGAGCAGTACTTC. Protein: CASTGGSYEQYF.

This clone was counted at least ten times. The CDR3 loop is CASRSTGAIEAFF. The CDR3 DNA reads TGTGCCAGCAGATCGACAGGGGCAATCGAAGCTTTCTTT. This rearrangement joins TRBV7-9 to TRBJ1-1, with TRBD1 identical over 8 bases. With 6 bases clipped from V and 8 bases from J, the junction kept 8 bases outside the gene matches. CDR1 and CDR2 from the germline V gene are SEHNR and FQNEAQ (reference sequence). CDR3 length: 13 residues.

V is TRBV5-1 and J is TRBJ2-5, with D possibly TRBD2 on 5 matching bases. Germline assignment: CDR1 SGHRS and CDR2 YFSETQ. The CDR3 is 13 amino acids. The V end lost 4 bases, the J end lost 2 bases, and 9 bases lay between the germline ends. The CDR3, as DNA: TGCGCCAGCAGCGCGAGCGGTCAAGAGACCCAGTACTTC. It codes for CASSASGQETQYF.

This clone appeared once. The V gene is TRBV4-1, the J gene TRBJ1-4; the match to TRBD1 covers 9 bases. CDR3 size: 15 residues. Germline CDR1 reads MGHRA; CDR2 reads YSYEKL. Losses at the gene ends were 0 bases for V and 7 bases for J; bases not matched to a gene: 3. The CDR3 sequence: CASSQERQGGEKLFF. In nucleotides, the CDR3 is TGCGCCAGCAGCCAAGAACGACAGGGGGGTGAAAAACTGTTTTTT.

The chain joins TRBV2 to TRBJ1-5, with D unresolved. The CDR3 sequence is 13 residues long. Trimming shortened V by 3 bases and J by 5 bases, and 8 bases separated the two germline ends. Germline V gene sequence: CDR1 SNHLY, CDR2 FYNNEI. DNA of the CDR3: TGTGCCAGCAGTGATGGGGAATATCAGCCCCAGCATTTT. It specifies CASSDGEYQPQHF.

This clone has more than one count but fewer than ten. This chain links TRBV28 with TRBJ1-5; D is uncertain. This CDR3 has 16 residues. From germline, CDR1 is MDHEN and CDR2 SYDVKM. Trimming removed 4 bases at V and 7 bases at J, with 20 bases between. CDR3 amino acids: CASSSRTGTRTQPQHF. The CDR3 DNA sequence: TGTGCCAGCAGTTCACGTACCGGAACTCGTACCCAGCCCCAGCATTTT.

The gene calls are TRBV7-9 and TRBJ2-7; D remains ambiguous. V was pared by 0 bases and J by 5 bases, with 5 bases between. Germline CDR1 is SEHNR and CDR2 is FQNEAQ (reference sequence). This CDR3 comprises 12 residues. This chain's CDR3 is CASSLARNEQYF. The CDR3 DNA is TGTGCCAGCAGCTTAGCGCGGAACGAGCAGTACTTC.

The V and J genes are TRBV2 and TRBJ2-3; D tentatively reads TRBD1 or TRBD2 (5 bases each). CDR3 length equals 13 residues. V was pared by 9 bases and J by 0 bases, with 10 bases between. Germline-derived CDR1 and CDR2 are SNHLY and FYNNEI. In nucleotides, the CDR3 is TGTGCCAGGGGGGACCCCAGCACAGATACGCAGTATTTT. This codes for CARGDPSTDTQYF.

In this sample, this clone turned up a few times. This rearrangement joins TRBV5-1 to TRBJ2-1; 13 bases line up with TRBD2. Trimming cost V 4 bases and J 3 bases; bases outside gene matches: 7. The CDR3 extends over 17 amino acids. Per germline, CDR1 SGHRS and CDR2 YFSETQ. CDR3 amino acids: CASSTGTSGTIYNEQFF. The DNA for the CDR3 is TGCGCCAGCAGCACCGGGACTAGCGGGACCATCTACAATGAGCAGTTCTTC.

The chain is built from TRBV10-3 and TRBJ1-1; unclear D gene. The CDR3 has 13 residues. Germline-derived CDR1 and CDR2 are ENHRY and SYGVKD. Trimming cost V 8 bases and J 3 bases, with 13 bases left between them. The CDR3 DNA reads TGTGCCATCGGCCGGAACGGGGACACTGAAGCTTTCTTT. This sequence encodes CAIGRNGDTEAFF.

CDR3 DNA: TGTGCCAGCTCCGAGGGACAGGGGATACAGCCCCAGCATTTT. It codes for CASSEGQGIQPQHF. The chain is built from TRBV19 and TRBJ1-5; 10 positions agree with TRBD1. The CDR3 has 14 amino acids. Germline V gives CDR1 LNHDA, CDR2 SQIVND (reference sequence). Germline trimming cut 9 bases from V and 7 bases from J; bases unmatched to any gene: 9.

The J gene is TRBJ2-5, the V gene TRBV20-1, with D possibly matching TRBD2 (5 bases). The V end lost 0 bases, the J end lost 13 bases, and 12 bases lay between the germline ends. CDR3 length: 11 amino acids. Germline loops: CDR1 DFQATT, CDR2 SNEGSKA (reference sequence). CDR3 DNA sequence: TGCAGTGCTAGAGATCTCCCTAGCCCGTACTTC. Protein: CSARDLPSPYF.

The table lists this clone with a few counts. V usage is TRBV7-2 and J usage is TRBJ2-5; perhaps D is TRBD1 or TRBD2 (5 bases each). V was clipped by 5 bases and J by 5 bases, with 18 bases between them. Germline V gene data show CDR1 as SGHTA and CDR2 as FQGNSA. The CDR3 is made up of 15 amino acids. CDR3 amino acids: CASSRGQGGGETQYF. The CDR3 DNA follows: TGTGCCAGCAGCCGAGGGCAGGGTGGCGGGGAGACCCAGTACTTC.

This clone was counted only a few times. V is TRBV19 and J is TRBJ2-5, with TRBD1 matching 9 bases. V shed 3 bases, J shed 1 base, and the junction held 3 bases outside the gene matches. The CDR3 is 15 residues long. CDR1 is LNHDA and CDR2 is SQIVND in the germline V gene (reference sequence). The CDR3 spells CASSIPGQGQETQYF. CDR3 DNA sequence: TGTGCCAGTAGTATCCCGGGACAGGGCCAAGAGACCCAGTACTTC.

The chain combines TRBV5-1 with TRBJ2-1, with 12 bases aligning to TRBD2. The germline V gene encodes CDR1 SGHRS and CDR2 YFSETQ. V was pared by 0 bases and J by 5 bases, with 3 bases of the junction left unmatched. The CDR3 has 16 residues. CDR3 nucleotides: TGCGCCAGCAGCTTGGAGGCTAGCGGGAGGGACAATGAGCAGTTCTTC. It specifies CASSLEASGRDNEQFF.

This clone was seen more than once but under ten times. This chain uses TRBV4-3 with TRBJ1-4; the D gene is possibly TRBD1 (5 bases). Germline-derived CDR1 and CDR2 are LGHNA and YSLEER. V was clipped by 0 bases and J by 0 bases, with 14 bases between them. The CDR3 sequence is 18 residues long. The CDR3 spells CASSQDLMTAATNEKLFF. CDR3 nucleotide sequence: TGCGCCAGCAGCCAAGACTTAATGACAGCTGCAACTAATGAAAAACTGTTTTTT.

This chain uses TRBV5-4 with TRBJ2-2; 7 nucleotides agree with TRBD2. The CDR3 loop spans 16 amino acids. Looked up from germline, CDR1 is SGHNT and CDR2 is YYREEE (reference sequence). After removal of 4 bases from V and 6 bases from J, the junction contained 12 bases not matched to a gene. CDR3 sequence reads: CASSDLGREYAGELFF. The DNA for the CDR3 is TGTGCCAGCAGCGACCTCGGGCGGGAGTACGCCGGGGAGCTGTTTTTT.